One and the same sample provided the 11 T cell receptor beta chains below, sequenced in a study of T cell clonality in common variable immunodeficiency. Some clones are missing from TCRdb's copy, which holds only in-frame ones; the method was immunoSEQ multiplex PCR. Sampling found around 40,000 clones, none seen once. Sequenced material: peripheral blood mononuclear cells. The receptors were sampled from a person between 18 and 75 years old in good health.

This clone was seen at least ten times. The read ends 3 residues before the CDR3 terminus; that terminus is restored from the germline J gene. V usage is TRBV5-1 and J usage is TRBJ1-5; possibly TRBD1 for D (6 bases). The V end was cut by 4 bases, the J end by 5 bases, with 13 bases between. The CDR3 is 14 amino acids. Germline CDR1 is SGHRS and CDR2 is YFSETQ. CDR3 DNA, as far as it was read: TGCGCCAGCAGCCAGACAGGTTCCGATCAGCCC. This codes for CASSQTGSDQP. The complete CDR3 reads CASSQTGSDQPQHF.

This clone was found many times. Read coverage stops 3 residues before the CDR3 terminus; the germline J gene supplies the remainder. The rearrangement joins TRBV20-1 to TRBJ1-4; no firm D call. The length of the CDR3 is 12 residues. Germline loops: CDR1 DFQATT, CDR2 SNEGSKA (reference sequence). The sequenced part of the CDR3 DNA is TGCAGTGCTAGAGATCAGGCAGTCGAA. It is translated as CSARDQAVE. The whole CDR3 protein reads CSARDQAVELFF.

As concerns this clone: This may arise from a read error, as a much more abundant clone is one base away. The DNA ends 3 residues before the CDR3 does, and the rest of the CDR3 is filled in from the germline J gene. The V and J genes are TRBV11-2 and TRBJ1-1, with D unclear. Per the germline V gene, CDR1 is SGHAT and CDR2 is FQNNGV. V was shortened by 4 bases and J by 1 base, with 7 bases between the two germline ends. The CDR3 loop spans 13 amino acids. CDR3 bases read: TGTGCCAGCAGCTCCCACTCGAACACTGAA. Translating gives CASSSHSNTE. The entire CDR3 is CASSSHSNTEAFF.

This clone was counted at least ten times. The read stops 3 residues short of the end of the CDR3; the missing end is completed from the germline J gene. This chain links TRBV19 with TRBJ1-2, with a weak D call TRBD1 (6 bases). CDR1 is LNHDA, CDR2 SQIVND, per germline (reference sequence). The CDR3 covers 14 residues. The CDR3 here is CASSMGGGPQGYTF. CDR3 DNA (partial): TGTGCCAGTAGTATGGGCGGGGGCCCGCAGGGC.

There are many counts of this clone. Read coverage stops 3 residues before the CDR3 terminus; the germline J gene supplies the remainder. V usage is TRBV7-2 and J usage is TRBJ1-5, with 8 bases matching TRBD1. The CDR3 sequence is 15 residues long. J gave up 9 bases and V 1 base, and 8 bases lay outside the gene matches. Germline V lookup: CDR1 SGHTA, CDR2 FQGNSA. Partial CDR3 DNA: TGTGCCAGCAGCTTAGGGACAGGGATGGGGCCGCCC. As protein: CASSLGTGMGPP. The entire CDR3 reads CASSLGTGMGPPQHF.

This clone was picked up many times. CDR3 protein: CASSPASGETQYF. CDR3 DNA (partial): TGTGCCAGCTCACCAGCCAGCGGTGAGACC. The rearrangement links TRBV18 to TRBJ2-5; TRBD2 is a possible D gene (5 bases). The observed sequence ends 3 residues before the CDR3 terminus, with the missing tail filled in from the germline J gene. Germline V gene lookup returns CDR1 KGHSH and CDR2 LQKENI. The CDR3 is 13 amino acids. V was shortened by 2 bases and J by 5 bases, with 9 bases between the two germline ends.

This clone was observed at least ten times. This CDR3 is CASSLRSTDTQYF. The CDR3 DNA, read in part, is TGTGCCAGCAGCTTAAGGAGCACAGATACG. The chain combines TRBV5-6 with TRBJ2-3; D ambiguous. The DNA ends 3 residues before the CDR3 does, and the rest of the CDR3 is filled in from the germline J gene. Trimming removed 2 bases at V and 0 bases at J, with 4 bases between. This CDR3 is built from 13 residues. Germline CDR1 and CDR2: SGHDT and YYEEEE. The whole variable domain, filled in from reference TRBV5-6 and TRBJ2-3, reads DAGVTQSPTHLIKTRGQQVTLRCSPKSGHDTVSWYQQALGQGPQFIFQYYEEEERQRGNFPDRFSGHQFPNYSSELNVNALLLGDSALYLCASSLRSTDTQYFGPGTRLTVL.

This clone appeared many times. The CDR3 goes on 3 residues after the read ends, and that part is filled in from the germline J gene. This rearrangement joins TRBV20-1 to TRBJ1-6; 12 bases are a match to TRBD1. V shed 2 bases, J shed 1 base, and the junction held 15 bases outside the gene matches. Looked up from germline, CDR1 is DFQATT and CDR2 is SNEGSKA (reference sequence). The CDR3 is made up of 21 amino acids. CDR3 loop: CSARKGGPGQGARSYNSPLHF. The DNA read from the CDR3 is TGCAGTGCTAGAAAAGGGGGACCGGGACAGGGGGCTAGATCCTATAATTCACCC.

This clone has ten or more counts. CDR3 DNA (partial): TGTGCCAGCAGCTTCGAACGGTATGGC. Its protein is CASSFERYG. In full, the CDR3 reads CASSFERYGYTF. V usage is TRBV5-6 and J usage is TRBJ1-2; D remains ambiguous. The missing CDR3 end, 3 residues past where the read stops, is filled in from the germline J gene. The CDR3 loop spans 12 amino acids. Germline CDR1 reads SGHDT; CDR2 reads YYEEEE. The V and J ends lost 2 bases and 5 bases respectively, with 7 bases between them.

Comment on this clone: The observed sequence ends 3 residues before the CDR3 terminus, with the missing tail filled in from the germline J gene. The chain employs TRBV5-1 and TRBJ1-4; D is perhaps TRBD1 (5 bases). The length of the CDR3 is 16 residues. CDR1 SGHRS and CDR2 YFSETQ come from the germline V gene. The CDR3 DNA, read in part, is TGCGCCAGCAGCTTGGTGGGAGCAGGGACTAATTCACCA. Its translation: CASSLVGAGTNSP. The CDR3 in its entirety is CASSLVGAGTNSPLFF.

There are many counts of this clone. The read falls 3 residues short of the CDR3 end, and the missing part is taken from the germline J gene. The chain is built from TRBV2 and TRBJ1-4; a possible D gene is TRBD1 (5 bases). CDR1 is SNHLY and CDR2 is FYNNEI in the germline V gene. The CDR3 sequence is 13 residues long. The part of the CDR3 DNA that was read is TGTGCCAGCAGTGAAGAGCAGGGCTCCGAA. The encoded protein is CASSEEQGSE. The CDR3, in full, reads CASSEEQGSELFF.